The 28 T cell receptor beta chains below all came from one sample that was sequenced in a study of blood T cell repertoires in COVID-19. Only in-frame clones appear in the TCRdb table, and some are missing; sequencing was by immunoSEQ multiplex PCR. The data contain about 210,000 clones, about nine tenths of them seen just once; the ten biggest clones take up less than 2%. The sample comprised peripheral blood. The receptors derive from a man in his sixties or seventies with acute or convalescent COVID-19.

This chain joins TRBV5-5 and TRBJ2-1; weak D call: TRBD2 (5 bases). The CDR3 totals 17 residues. Germline V gene lookup returns CDR1 SGHKS and CDR2 YYEKEE (reference sequence). The ends were cut back, 0 bases at V and 6 bases at J, with 19 bases in the middle. Written as DNA, the CDR3 is TGTGCCAGCAGCTTGGCCCTCGGTGGACTCTCAAGCAATGAGCAGTTCTTC. Translation gives CASSLALGGLSSNEQFF.

The chain carries TRBV5-1 and TRBJ1-6; 7 bases match TRBD1. The junction had 4 bases not matched to a gene; V was cut back by 0 bases and J by 10 bases. CDR3 length: 14 amino acids. CDR1 SGHRS and CDR2 YFSETQ come from the germline V gene. Here the CDR3 reads CASSLDTGDSPLHF. The CDR3 nucleotides read TGCGCCAGCAGCTTGGACACAGGGGACTCACCCCTCCACTTT.

V and J are TRBV6-5 and TRBJ1-1; D is undetermined. Germline V gives CDR1 MNHEY, CDR2 SVGAGI. Trimming left V 0 bases short and J 1 base short, with 9 bases between. The CDR3 length is 15 residues. CDR3 in amino acids: CASSYSGRQNTEAFF. The DNA for the CDR3 is TGTGCCAGCAGTTACTCTGGCAGACAGAACACTGAAGCTTTCTTT.

The chain carries TRBV2 and TRBJ1-2, with D possibly matching TRBD1 (5 bases). The germline V gene has CDR1 SNHLY and CDR2 FYNNEI. V lost 5 bases to trimming and J lost 2 bases, with 12 bases between them. The CDR3 loop spans 14 amino acids. The CDR3 sequence: CASSTEGANYGYTF. The CDR3 coding sequence is TGTGCCAGCAGTACCGAAGGGGCGAACTATGGCTACACCTTC.

The CDR3 nucleotides are TGTGCCAGCAGATGGGGGGAGGCTGAAGCTTTCTTT. Protein: CASRWGEAEAFF. The chain recombines TRBV6-5 with TRBJ1-1, with TRBD1 as a possible D gene (5 bases). The CDR3 extends over 12 amino acids. CDR1 and CDR2 from the germline V gene are MNHEY and SVGAGI. V lost 6 bases, J lost 6 bases, and 11 bases lay in between.

The rearrangement joins TRBV10-3 to TRBJ2-7, with a possible D match to TRBD2 (5 bases). CDR1 and CDR2 (germline): ENHRY, SYGVKD. Trimming took 6 bases from V and 1 from J, leaving 7 bases between them. This CDR3 is built from 12 residues. This CDR3 is CAISGESYEQYF. The CDR3 DNA reads as TGTGCCATCAGCGGGGAATCCTACGAGCAGTACTTC.

About this clone itself: Other DNA sequences within the sample encode an identical CDR3. The chain couples TRBV6-2 or TRBV6-3 to TRBJ1-2; 7 bases map to TRBD1. The ends lost 5 bases at V and 6 bases at J; junction bases unmatched: 3. The germline V gene encodes CDR1 MNHEY and CDR2 SVGEGT. The CDR3 is made up of 12 amino acids. DNA for the CDR3: TGTGCCAGCAGTCAAGGACAGGATGGCTACACCTTC. It specifies CASSQGQDGYTF.

The chain has TRBV12-3 or TRBV12-4 and TRBJ2-7; D gene ambiguous. The CDR3 is made up of 12 amino acids. Trimming took 6 bases from V and 8 from J, leaving 14 bases between them. CDR3 region: CASSPTEKQQYF. For the CDR3, the DNA is TGTGCCAGCAGCCCAACCGAGAAGCAGCAGTACTTC.

In this sample, this clone turned up once. The J gene is TRBJ2-5, the V gene TRBV28; D possibly corresponds to TRBD2 (7 bases). Per the germline V gene, CDR1 is MDHEN and CDR2 is SYDVKM. The CDR3 spans 16 residues. Trimming left V 4 bases short and J 1 base short, with 16 bases between. CDR3 coding DNA: TGTGCCAGCAGTTCCGCCGGAGGGGGGGTCCAAGAGACCCAGTACTTC. Translated: CASSSAGGGVQETQYF. The full variable domain, completed using reference TRBV28 and TRBJ2-5, is DVKVTQSSRYLVKRTGEKVFLECVQDMDHENMFWYRQDPGLGLRLIYFSYDVKMKEKGDIPEGYSVSREKKERFSLILESASTNQTSMYLCASSSAGGGVQETQYFGPGTRLLVL.

V and J are TRBV27 and TRBJ2-1, with D possibly being TRBD2 (5 bases). The CDR3 totals 16 residues. CDR1 MNHEY and CDR2 SMNVEV come from the germline V gene (reference sequence). The V end was cut by 0 bases, the J end by 4 bases, with 13 bases between. The CDR3: CASSLSIERLYNEQFF. The CDR3 coding sequence is TGTGCCAGCAGTTTATCGATCGAGCGGCTGTACAATGAGCAGTTCTTC.

The chain recombines TRBV5-1 with TRBJ1-6; 8 positions match TRBD1. The length of the CDR3 is 14 residues. The germline V gene has CDR1 SGHRS and CDR2 YFSETQ. Trimming took 4 bases from V and 7 from J; bases not matched to a gene: 4. The CDR3 is CASSQGQANSPLHF. The CDR3 nucleotides are TGCGCCAGCAGCCAGGGACAGGCAAATTCACCCCTCCACTTT.

J is TRBJ2-1 and V is TRBV2; D possibly corresponds to TRBD2 (6 bases). The CDR3 runs 12 residues. Germline CDR1 reads SNHLY; CDR2 reads FYNNEI. Trimming removed 4 bases at V and 8 bases at J, with 9 bases between. The CDR3 coding sequence is TGTGCCAGCAGTGTACTAGCATATGAGCAGTTCTTC. Protein sequence: CASSVLAYEQFF.

The chain carries TRBV28 and TRBJ1-1, with 8 bases lining up with TRBD1. After removal of 3 bases from V and 8 bases from J, the junction contained 5 bases not matched to a gene. Germline V lookup: CDR1 MDHEN, CDR2 SYDVKM. CDR3 length equals 13 residues. CDR3 loop: CASSLGTGREAFF. In DNA, the CDR3 is TGTGCCAGCAGTTTGGGGACAGGTAGAGAAGCTTTCTTT.

This sequence joins TRBV7-9 and TRBJ1-2; 10 nucleotides line up with TRBD1. Germline V gene sequence: CDR1 SEHNR, CDR2 FQNEAQ (reference sequence). The CDR3 has 16 amino acids. The V segment lost 2 bases and the J segment 6 bases; nucleotides outside the gene matches: 9. The CDR3 here is CASSLLTGTGEDGYTF. As DNA, the CDR3 is TGTGCCAGCAGCTTACTCACCGGGACAGGGGAGGATGGCTACACCTTC. Full variable domain (rest looked up from reference TRBV7-9 and TRBJ1-2): DTGVSQNPRHKITKRGQNVTFRCDPISEHNRLYWYRQTLGQGPEFLTYFQNEAQLEKSRLLSDRFSAERPKGSFSTLEIQRTEQGDSAMYLCASSLLTGTGEDGYTFGSGTRLTVV.

This clone was seen just once. CDR3 bases: TGTGCCAGCACGCATACAGGGAGCTATAGCGGGGAGCTGTTTTTT. It specifies CASTHTGSYSGELFF. This chain uses TRBV6-5 with TRBJ2-2; TRBD1 might be the D (6 bases). CDR3 length: 15 amino acids. Germline CDR1 and CDR2: MNHEY and SVGAGI. The V end lost 7 bases, the J end lost 7 bases, and 19 bases lay between the germline ends.

The rearrangement links TRBV6-2 or TRBV6-3 to TRBJ2-7, with D possibly being TRBD2 (5 bases). The CDR3 contains 12 residues. Germline loops: CDR1 MNHEY, CDR2 SVGEGT. V shed 5 bases and J shed 4 bases, with 9 bases lying between them. The CDR3 region has the DNA TGTGCCAGCAGTCCGCGGACTTACGAGCAGTACTTC. As protein: CASSPRTYEQYF.

The rearrangement uses TRBV9 and TRBJ1-5; D possibly corresponds to TRBD1 (6 bases). Germline V CDR1 and CDR2: SGDLS, YYNGEE. The CDR3 is 14 amino acids. V lost 3 bases and J 5 bases, leaving 12 bases between the germline ends. The CDR3 DNA follows: TGTGCCAGCAGCGGTAACAGGGTGGATCAGCCCCAGCATTTT. Translation gives CASSGNRVDQPQHF.

This clone was seen a single time. V is TRBV7-8 and J is TRBJ1-2, with TRBD1 as a possible D gene (5 bases). V shed 7 bases and J shed 1 base, with 22 bases lying between them. Germline values: CDR1 SGHVS, CDR2 FQNEAQ. The CDR3 loop spans 17 amino acids. CDR3 protein: CASMKGASHPINYGYTF. CDR3 bases: TGTGCCAGCATGAAAGGGGCCTCGCACCCCATTAACTATGGCTACACCTTC.

The V gene is TRBV6-2 or TRBV6-3, the J gene TRBJ1-6, with TRBD1 matching 8 bases. The CDR3 is 15 amino acids. Germline V gene sequence: CDR1 MNHEY, CDR2 SVGEGT. With 0 bases clipped from V and 9 bases from J, the junction kept 4 bases outside the gene matches. As DNA, the CDR3 is TGTGCCAGCAGTTACTCGGGCAGGGGGCTTTCACCCCTCCACTTT. It specifies CASSYSGRGLSPLHF.

This clone was picked up one time. The chain recombines TRBV18 with TRBJ2-7; 9 nucleotides align to TRBD1. The CDR3 contains 14 residues. Germline values: CDR1 KGHSH, CDR2 LQKENI. After removal of 4 bases from V and 0 bases from J, the junction contained 1 base not matched to a gene. This chain's CDR3 is CASSLGQGSYEQYF. The CDR3 nucleotides are TGTGCCAGCTCACTGGGACAGGGCTCCTACGAGCAGTACTTC.

The rearrangement uses TRBV7-9 and TRBJ2-7, with a possible D match to TRBD1 (6 bases). Trimming shortened V by 4 bases and J by 2 bases, and 12 bases separated the two germline ends. This CDR3 is 14 amino acids long. Germline CDR1 SEHNR, CDR2 FQNEAQ (reference sequence). The CDR3 spells CASSYRDIPYEQYF. As DNA, the CDR3 is TGTGCCAGCAGCTACCGGGACATACCCTACGAGCAGTACTTC.

V is TRBV6-5 and J is TRBJ2-1; 13 positions agree with TRBD2. The germline V gene has CDR1 MNHEY and CDR2 SVGAGI. The CDR3 totals 15 residues. With 9 bases clipped from V and 6 bases from J, the junction kept 8 bases outside the gene matches. Here the CDR3 DNA reads TGTGCCAGTCTTACCGGGACTAGCGGGGCCAATGAGCAGTTCTTC. It encodes CASLTGTSGANEQFF.

The chain recombines TRBV19 with TRBJ2-7; TRBD1 matches at 9 bases. This CDR3 has 13 amino acids. Germline V gives CDR1 LNHDA, CDR2 SQIVND (reference sequence). The junction had 1 base not matched to a gene; V was cut back by 4 bases and J by 3 bases. The CDR3 protein is CASSTGQGYEQYF. Here the CDR3 DNA reads TGTGCCAGTAGTACGGGACAGGGCTACGAGCAGTACTTC.

Concerning this clone: This sample also contains other DNA sequences that code for the same CDR3. The gene calls are TRBV3-1 (or the pseudogene TRBV3-2) and TRBJ1-5; D is uncertain. The CDR3 is 14 residues long. V shed 3 bases and J shed 2 bases, with 8 bases lying between them. The germline V gene encodes CDR1 LGHDT and CDR2 YNNKEL (reference sequence). The CDR3 region has the DNA TGTGCCAGCAGCCAGGGCAGTGGCAATCAGCCCCAGCATTTT. Residues: CASSQGSGNQPQHF.

This chain joins TRBV12-3 or TRBV12-4 and TRBJ1-4; weak D call: TRBD1 (6 bases). The length of the CDR3 is 13 residues. V gave up 1 base and J gave up 7 bases, with 7 bases separating them. Here the CDR3 DNA reads TGTGCCAGCAGTTTAGGAGGGGGTGAAAAACTGTTTTTT. Translation: CASSLGGGEKLFF.

V and J are TRBV7-9 and TRBJ1-1; perhaps TRBD1 as D (5 bases). V dropped 5 bases and J dropped 4 bases, with 11 bases sitting between them. CDR3 length equals 13 residues. Germline CDR1 reads SEHNR; CDR2 reads FQNEAQ (reference sequence). CDR3 coding DNA: TGTGCCAGCAGCCCATCGGGGGGCACTGAAGCTTTCTTT. Translating it yields CASSPSGGTEAFF.

The chain joins TRBV5-1 to TRBJ2-7, with 14 bases identical to TRBD2. The ends lost 4 bases at V and 4 bases at J; junction bases unmatched: 7. From germline, CDR1 is SGHRS and CDR2 YFSETQ. The CDR3 is 16 residues long. CDR3 sequence: CASSPRLAGGLYEQYF. The CDR3 DNA sequence: TGCGCCAGCAGCCCTAGACTAGCGGGAGGGCTTTACGAGCAGTACTTC.

This sequence joins TRBV27 and TRBJ2-2; 9 nucleotides align to TRBD2. The V gene's germline CDR1 is MNHEY and CDR2 SMNVEV (reference sequence). The CDR3 totals 17 residues. Germline trimming cut 0 bases from V and 0 bases from J; bases unmatched to any gene: 2. CDR3 in amino acids: CASSLSSGGANTGELFF. CDR3 sequence (DNA): TGTGCCAGCAGTTTATCTAGCGGGGGAGCGAACACCGGGGAGCTGTTTTTT.